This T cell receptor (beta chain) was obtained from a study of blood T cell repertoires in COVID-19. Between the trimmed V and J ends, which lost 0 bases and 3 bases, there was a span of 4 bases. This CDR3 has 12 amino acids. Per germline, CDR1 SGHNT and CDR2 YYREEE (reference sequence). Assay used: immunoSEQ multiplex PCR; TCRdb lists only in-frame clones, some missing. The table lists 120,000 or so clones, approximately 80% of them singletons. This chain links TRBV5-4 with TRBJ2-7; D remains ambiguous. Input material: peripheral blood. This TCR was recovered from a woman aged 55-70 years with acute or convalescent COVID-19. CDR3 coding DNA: TGTGCCAGCAGCTTGGCCCACTACGAGCAGTACTTC. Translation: CASSLAHYEQYF.